This T cell receptor (beta chain) was observed in a study of blood T cell repertoires in COVID-19. Trimming stripped 3 bases from V and 1 base from J, with 12 bases between. Germline assignment: CDR1 SQVTM and CDR2 ANQGSEA. The CDR3 length is 14 residues. Repertoires were generated with immunoSEQ multiplex PCR, while TCRdb's copy carries only in-frame clones and drops some. This repertoire shows some 300,000 clones, roughly nine tenths found once; its top ten account for under 3.5%. Sequencing was carried out using PBMCs or T cells enriched from blood (not recorded which). The chain recombines TRBV29-1 with TRBJ1-1; D may be TRBD1 (5 bases). This clonotype was obtained from a woman aged 45-60 years who had been exposed to COVID-19. The CDR3 loop is CSVEGEGRNTEAFF. The CDR3 DNA reads TGCAGCGTTGAGGGGGAGGGAAGGAACACTGAAGCTTTCTTT.